This T cell receptor beta chain derives from a study of T-cell memory formation after mild COVID-19. TCRdb reanalysed the 5' RACE reads using MiXCR and keeps one entry per CDR3 protein. The table includes some 320,000 distinct CDR3 sequences, roughly an eighth detected once. This clonotype was counted a few times. Trimming left V 1 base short and J 1 base short, with 13 bases between. The CDR3 totals 16 residues. Germline V gene lookup returns CDR1 SGHTA and CDR2 FQGNSA. The sequencing sample was made of PBMCs or a T cell subset sorted from them (not recorded which). The TCR comes from a man younger than 35 who had mild COVID-19 (a few samples of this study predate the infection). Cell type and time point are not known. The chain employs TRBV7-2 and TRBJ2-5, with D perhaps TRBD1 or TRBD2 (6 bases each). The CDR3 DNA is TGTGCCAGCAGCTTAGAAAGGGGGAGGATCCAAGAGACCCAGTACTTC. Its translation is CASSLERGRIQETQYF. Combining the CDR3 with reference TRBV7-2 and TRBJ2-5 gives the whole variable domain GAGVSQSPSNKVTEKGKDVELRCDPISGHTALYWYRQSLGQGLEFLIYFQGNSAPDKSGLPSDRFSAERTGGSVSTLTIQRTQQEDSAVYLCASSLERGRIQETQYFGPGTRLLVL.